The 6 T cell receptor beta chains below all came from one sample that was sequenced in a study of T cells in Graves' hyperthyroidism and ophthalmopathy. The source material, RNA transcripts, was used to amplify TCR beta CDR3 regions. HTBI primers drove first-round RT-PCR of the TCR CDR3. Via MiXCR, TCRdb re-called the multiplex PCR reads, giving one row per CDR3 protein. The sample includes under 650,000 distinct CDR3 sequences, 15% to 20% seen only once; the top ten take approximately 3.9%. Source material: blood. These TCRs come from a woman in her 30s with Graves' hyperthyroidism.

The table lists this clonotype with many counts. V usage is TRBV20-1 and J usage is TRBJ2-7, with D tentatively TRBD2 (6 bases). Trimming removed 4 bases from V and 6 bases from J, with 13 bases in between. This CDR3 is built from 12 residues. CDR1 and CDR2 from the germline V gene are DFQATT and SNEGSKA (reference sequence). The CDR3 region has the DNA TGCAGTGCTACCAGCGGAGGGGCCGAGCAGTACTTC. It translates to CSATSGGAEQYF.

This clonotype was found a few times. The genes are TRBV13 and TRBJ1-1, with D possibly matching TRBD1 (5 bases). Looked up from germline, CDR1 is PRHDT and CDR2 is FYEKMQ (reference sequence). Trimming removed 0 bases from V and 1 base from J, with 24 bases in between. The CDR3 is 20 amino acids. The CDR3 sequence is CASSLGGRFLEGPANTEAFF. CDR3 DNA sequence: TGTGCCAGCAGCTTAGGGGGACGGTTTTTGGAGGGCCCTGCGAACACTGAAGCTTTCTTT.

This clonotype was recorded at least ten times. The CDR3 DNA sequence: TGTGCCAGCAGCAGGGGGAACACCATATATTTT. It specifies CASSRGNTIYF. V is TRBV28 and J is TRBJ1-3; 7 nucleotides align to TRBD1. The CDR3 contains 11 residues. CDR1 and CDR2 from the germline V gene are MDHEN and SYDVKM. After removal of 6 bases from V and 7 bases from J, the junction contained 0 bases not matched to a gene.

This clonotype was seen a handful of times. V and J are TRBV9 and TRBJ2-5; 10 nucleotides align to TRBD2. The V and J ends lost 3 bases and 5 bases, in that order; junction bases with no gene match: 10. Germline V gene sequence: CDR1 SGDLS, CDR2 YYNGEE. The CDR3 totals 16 residues. DNA for the CDR3: TGTGCCAGCAGCGCCCCTAGAGCGGGAGGGCCTGAGACCCAGTACTTC. Translating it yields CASSAPRAGGPETQYF.

As to this clonotype: This may be a read error: a much more frequent sequence differs by one nucleotide. The chain couples TRBV2 to TRBJ2-3; D gene ambiguous. Germline CDR1 and CDR2: SNHLY and FYNNEI. The CDR3 runs to 10 residues. CDR3 residues: CASKVDTRYF. CDR3 sequence (DNA): TGTGCCAGCAAAGTAGATACGCGGTATTTT.

The chain joins TRBV5-1 to TRBJ2-7; 12 bases align to TRBD2. CDR3 length: 19 amino acids. V lost 3 bases and J lost 5; bases outside the gene matches: 18. Germline-derived CDR1 and CDR2 are SGHRS and YFSETQ. CDR3 DNA: TGCGCCAGCAGCTCGGGACAAATCGGACTAGCGGGATCTCTAGACGAGCAGTACTTC. It encodes CASSSGQIGLAGSLDEQYF.